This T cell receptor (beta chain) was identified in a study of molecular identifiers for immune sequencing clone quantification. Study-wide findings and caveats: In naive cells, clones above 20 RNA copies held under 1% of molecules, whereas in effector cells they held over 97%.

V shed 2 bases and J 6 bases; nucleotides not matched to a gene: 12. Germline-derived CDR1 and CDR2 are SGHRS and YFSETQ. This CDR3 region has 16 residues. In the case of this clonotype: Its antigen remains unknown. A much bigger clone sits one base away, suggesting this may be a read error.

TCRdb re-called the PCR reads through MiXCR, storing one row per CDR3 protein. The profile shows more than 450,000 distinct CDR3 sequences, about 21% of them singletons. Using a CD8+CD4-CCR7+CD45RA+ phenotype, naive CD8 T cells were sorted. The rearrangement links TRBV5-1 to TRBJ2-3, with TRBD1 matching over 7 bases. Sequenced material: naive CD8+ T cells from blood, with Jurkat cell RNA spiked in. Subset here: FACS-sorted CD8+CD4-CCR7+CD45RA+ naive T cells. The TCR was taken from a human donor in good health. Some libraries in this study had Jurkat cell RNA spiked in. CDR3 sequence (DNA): TGCGCCAGCAGCTTTTCTTTGACAGGGCTGTTGGATACGCAGTATTTT. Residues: CASSFSLTGLLDTQYF.